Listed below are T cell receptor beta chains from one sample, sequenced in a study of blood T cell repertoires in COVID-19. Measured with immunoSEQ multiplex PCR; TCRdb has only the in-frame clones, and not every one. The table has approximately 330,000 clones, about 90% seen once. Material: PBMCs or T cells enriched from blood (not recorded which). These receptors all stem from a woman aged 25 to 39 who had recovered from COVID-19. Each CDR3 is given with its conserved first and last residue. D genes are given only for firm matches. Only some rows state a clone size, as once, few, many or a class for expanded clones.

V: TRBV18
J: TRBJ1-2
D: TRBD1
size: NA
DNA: TGTGCCAGCTCACCCGGGGACAGGGGGGTCGCCTATGGCTACACCTTC
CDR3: CASSPGDRGVAYGYTF

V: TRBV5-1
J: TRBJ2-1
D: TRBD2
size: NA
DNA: TGCGCCAGCAGCTTGGTCGGACTAGCGGGAGGGCATGAGCAGTTCTTC
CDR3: CASSLVGLAGGHEQFF

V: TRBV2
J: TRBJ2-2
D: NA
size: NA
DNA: TGTGCCAGCAGGGGGGGCGGGGAGCTGTTTTTT
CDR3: CASRGGGELFF

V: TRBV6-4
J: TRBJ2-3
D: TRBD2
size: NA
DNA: TGTGCCAGCAGTCACGTAGCGGGGGAAAGCACAGATACGCAGTATTTT
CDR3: CASSHVAGESTDTQYF

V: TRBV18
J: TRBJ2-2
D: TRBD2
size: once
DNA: TGTGCCAGCTCACCCCGACTAGCGGGAGTCTTCGCGAACACCGGGGAGCTGTTTTTT
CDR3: CASSPRLAGVFANTGELFF

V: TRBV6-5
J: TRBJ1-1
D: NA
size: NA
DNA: TGTGCCATCGGGGACTCGTACACTGAAGCTTTCTTT
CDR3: CAIGDSYTEAFF

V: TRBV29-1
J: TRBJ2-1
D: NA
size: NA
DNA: TGCAGCGTTGAAAGCAGGGGCCCACCAAGCTCCTACAATGAGCAGTTCTTC
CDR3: CSVESRGPPSSYNEQFF

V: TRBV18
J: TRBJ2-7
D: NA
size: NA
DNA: TGTGCCAGCTCACTGCAACAGGGGGGGCTGGACTACGAGCAGTACTTC
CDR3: CASSLQQGGLDYEQYF

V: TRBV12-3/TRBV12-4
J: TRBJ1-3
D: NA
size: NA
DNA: TGTGCCAGCAGTTTTCTAAACACCATATATTTT
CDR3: CASSFLNTIYF

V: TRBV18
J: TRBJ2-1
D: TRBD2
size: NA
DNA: TGTGCCAGCTCACTCGGGACTAGCGGGAAAGTGGGCTACAATGAGCAGTTCTTC
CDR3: CASSLGTSGKVGYNEQFF

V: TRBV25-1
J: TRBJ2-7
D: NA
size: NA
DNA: TGTGCCAGCAGTGAGGGGAGCGACCCCTCCTACGAGCAGTACTTC
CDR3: CASSEGSDPSYEQYF

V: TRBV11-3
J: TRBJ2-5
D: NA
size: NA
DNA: TGTGCCAGCCGACAAGAATGGGGGGTTGAAGAGACCCAGTACTTC
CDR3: CASRQEWGVEETQYF

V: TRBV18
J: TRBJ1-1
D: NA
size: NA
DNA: TGTGCCAGCTCACCCCCAAACCCGACGGGGAACACTGAAGCTTTCTTT
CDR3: CASSPPNPTGNTEAFF

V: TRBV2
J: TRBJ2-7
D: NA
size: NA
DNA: TGTGCCAGCAGTGGAAACAGGGCCTACGAGCAGTACTTC
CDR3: CASSGNRAYEQYF

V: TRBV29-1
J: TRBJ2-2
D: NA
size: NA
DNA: TGCAGCGTTGAGGGTGACAGGAGAAACACCGGGGAGCTGTTTTTT
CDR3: CSVEGDRRNTGELFF

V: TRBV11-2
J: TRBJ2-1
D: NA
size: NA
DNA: TGTGCCAGCAGCTTACGAGGGTTTTCCTACAATGAGCAGTTCTTC
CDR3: CASSLRGFSYNEQFF

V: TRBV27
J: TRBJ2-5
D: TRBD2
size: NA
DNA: TGTGCCAGTGCGGCGGGAGGGCCTTCGCGAGAGACCCAGTACTTC
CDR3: CASAAGGPSRETQYF

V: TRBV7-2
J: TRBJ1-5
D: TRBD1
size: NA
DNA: TGTGCCAGCAGCCCCCAGGGGGCGCAACCTTCTCGGCCCCAGCATTTT
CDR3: CASSPQGAQPSRPQHF

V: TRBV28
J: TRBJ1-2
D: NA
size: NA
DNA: TGTGCCTCTTGGGCGGGGGATGGCTACACCTTC
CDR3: CASWAGDGYTF

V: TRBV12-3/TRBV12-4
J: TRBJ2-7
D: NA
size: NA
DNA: TGTGCCAGCAGTTTAAGGGGGACCTACGAGCAGTACTTC
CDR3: CASSLRGTYEQYF

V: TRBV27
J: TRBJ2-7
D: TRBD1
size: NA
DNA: TGTGCCAGCAGTTGGACAGGGGGCTGGTACGAGCAGTACTTC
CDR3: CASSWTGGWYEQYF

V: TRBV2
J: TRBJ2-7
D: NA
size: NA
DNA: TGTGCCAGCACCCAAGGCGCCCCCGGGGCCTACGAGCAGTACTTC
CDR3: CASTQGAPGAYEQYF

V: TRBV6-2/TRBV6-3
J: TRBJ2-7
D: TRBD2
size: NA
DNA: TGTGCCAGCAGTTCCCAAGGACTAGCGGGAGCAGGCTACGAGCAGTACTTC
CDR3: CASSSQGLAGAGYEQYF

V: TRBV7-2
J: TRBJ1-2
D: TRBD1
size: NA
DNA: TGTGCCAGCAGCGACCCCCTGAGGACAGGGGGGAATGGCTACACCTTC
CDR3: CASSDPLRTGGNGYTF

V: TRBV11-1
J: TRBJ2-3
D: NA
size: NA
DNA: TGTGCCAGCAGTAACACAGATACGCAGTATTTT
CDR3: CASSNTDTQYF

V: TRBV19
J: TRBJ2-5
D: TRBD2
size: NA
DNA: TGTGCCAGTAGTTCCGGGACTAGCGGGAGGGAGACCCAGTACTTC
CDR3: CASSSGTSGRETQYF

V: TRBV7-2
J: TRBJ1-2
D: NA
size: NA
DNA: TGTGCCAGCAGCTTTCTTGGCGGTGGTGGCTACACCTTC
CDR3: CASSFLGGGGYTF

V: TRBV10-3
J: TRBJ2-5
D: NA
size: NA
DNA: TGTGCCATCAGCGGGAGTCGGGCAGAGACCCAGTACTTC
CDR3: CAISGSRAETQYF

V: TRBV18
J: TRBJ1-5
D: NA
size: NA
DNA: TGTGCCAGCTCTACGCAGGGGCGGCCCCAGCATTTT
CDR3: CASSTQGRPQHF

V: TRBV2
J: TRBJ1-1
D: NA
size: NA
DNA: TGTGCCAGCAGTGAAGGGTCGGGAACCACCGGGGCTTTCTTT
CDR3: CASSEGSGTTGAFF

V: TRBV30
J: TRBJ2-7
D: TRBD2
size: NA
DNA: TGTGCCTGGAGTGTGGGCGGGAGTGGGTACGAGCAGTACTTC
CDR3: CAWSVGGSGYEQYF

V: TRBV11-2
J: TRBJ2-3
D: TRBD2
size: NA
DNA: TGTGCCAGCAGCTCCCTGACTAGCGGGCGCTACACAGATACGCAGTATTTT
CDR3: CASSSLTSGRYTDTQYF

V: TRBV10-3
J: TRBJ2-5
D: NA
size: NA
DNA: TGTGCCATCAGTGAGATTGGGGCAGAGCAAGAGACCCAGTACTTC
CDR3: CAISEIGAEQETQYF

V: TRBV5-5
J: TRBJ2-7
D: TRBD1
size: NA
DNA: TGTGCCAGCAGCGCCGGGACAGGGCACTACGAGCAGTACTTC
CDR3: CASSAGTGHYEQYF

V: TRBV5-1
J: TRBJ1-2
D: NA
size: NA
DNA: TGCGCCAGCAGCCCCGGGGGGGTGGACTATGGCTACACCTTC
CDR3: CASSPGGVDYGYTF

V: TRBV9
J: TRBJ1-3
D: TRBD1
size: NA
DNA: TGTGCCAGCAGCGTAGGGACAGGACTTCCACTCTCTGGAAACACCATATATTTT
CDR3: CASSVGTGLPLSGNTIYF

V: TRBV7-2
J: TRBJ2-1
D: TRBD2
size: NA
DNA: TGTGCCAGCAGCTCGGGACTAGTGCCCCATGAGCAGTTCTTC
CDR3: CASSSGLVPHEQFF

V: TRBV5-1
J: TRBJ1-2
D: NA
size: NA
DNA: TGCGCCAGCAGCTTTACCAGTCCAGGCAGCTATGGCTACACCTTC
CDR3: CASSFTSPGSYGYTF

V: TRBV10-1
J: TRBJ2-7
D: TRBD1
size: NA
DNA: TGCGCCAGCAGTCATAGGGGACAGGGCTACGAGCAGTACTTC
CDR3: CASSHRGQGYEQYF

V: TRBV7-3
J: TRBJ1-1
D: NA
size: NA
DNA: TGTGCCAGCAGCCCTTTTACAGGGCAGAACACTGAAGCTTTCTTT
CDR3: CASSPFTGQNTEAFF

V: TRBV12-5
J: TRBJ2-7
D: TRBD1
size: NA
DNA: TGTGCTAGTGGTTTCCCGGGACAGGGGGAGCCCTACGAGCAGTACTTC
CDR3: CASGFPGQGEPYEQYF